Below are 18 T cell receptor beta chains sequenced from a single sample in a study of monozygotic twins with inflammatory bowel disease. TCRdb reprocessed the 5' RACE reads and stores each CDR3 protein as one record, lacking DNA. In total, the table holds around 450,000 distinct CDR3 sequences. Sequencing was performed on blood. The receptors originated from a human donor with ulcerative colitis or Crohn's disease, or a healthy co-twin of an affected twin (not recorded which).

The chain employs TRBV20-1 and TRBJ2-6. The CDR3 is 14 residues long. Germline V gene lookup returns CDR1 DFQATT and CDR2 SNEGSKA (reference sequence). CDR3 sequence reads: CSASKGSGANVLTF.

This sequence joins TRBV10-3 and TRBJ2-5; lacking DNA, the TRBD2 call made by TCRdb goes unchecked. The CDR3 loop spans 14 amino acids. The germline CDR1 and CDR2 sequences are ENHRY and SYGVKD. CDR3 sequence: CAIRGADPGETQYF.

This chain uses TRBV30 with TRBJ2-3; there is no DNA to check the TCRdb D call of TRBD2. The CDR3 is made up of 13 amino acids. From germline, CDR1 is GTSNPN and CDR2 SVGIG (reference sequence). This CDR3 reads CAWGKGRADTQYF.

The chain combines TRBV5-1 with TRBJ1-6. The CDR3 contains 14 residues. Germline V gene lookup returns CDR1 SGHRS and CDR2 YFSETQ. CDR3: CASSLRGSGSPLHF. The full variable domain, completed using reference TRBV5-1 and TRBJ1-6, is KAGVTQTPRYLIKTRGQQVTLSCSPISGHRSVSWYQQTPGQGLQFLFEYFSETQRNKGNFPGRFSGRQFSNSRSEMNVSTLELGDSALYLCASSLRGSGSPLHFGNGTRLTVT.

CDR3 in amino acids: CASSYDGGVTDTQYF. This chain uses TRBV6-5 with TRBJ2-3; the TCRdb call, TRBD1, lacks DNA for checking. This CDR3 has 15 amino acids. CDR1 and CDR2 (germline): MNHEY, SVGAGI.

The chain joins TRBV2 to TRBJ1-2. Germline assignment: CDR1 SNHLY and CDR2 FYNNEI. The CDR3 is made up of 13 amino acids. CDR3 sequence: CASSETDPNGYTF.

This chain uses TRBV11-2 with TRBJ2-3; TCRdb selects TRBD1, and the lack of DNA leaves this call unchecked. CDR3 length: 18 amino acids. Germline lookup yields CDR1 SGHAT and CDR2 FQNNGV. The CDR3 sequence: CASSLVGSGTGRTDTQYF.

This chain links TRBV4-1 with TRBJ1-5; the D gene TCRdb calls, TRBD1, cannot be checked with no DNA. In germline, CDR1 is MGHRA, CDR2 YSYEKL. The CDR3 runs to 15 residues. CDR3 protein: CASSQILTGVQPQHF.

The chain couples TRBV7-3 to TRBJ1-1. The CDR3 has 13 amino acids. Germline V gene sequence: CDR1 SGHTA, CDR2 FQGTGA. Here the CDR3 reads CASSLSRDSEAFF.

CDR3 sequence reads: CASCAGLQGDTQYF. This chain uses TRBV5-1 with TRBJ2-3; without DNA, the TCRdb call of TRBD1 cannot be checked. CDR1 and CDR2 from the germline V gene are SGHRS and YFSETQ. The CDR3 sequence is 14 residues long. Complete variable domain (other parts from reference TRBV5-1 and TRBJ2-3): KAGVTQTPRYLIKTRGQQVTLSCSPISGHRSVSWYQQTPGQGLQFLFEYFSETQRNKGNFPGRFSGRQFSNSRSEMNVSTLELGDSALYLCASCAGLQGDTQYFGPGTRLTVL.

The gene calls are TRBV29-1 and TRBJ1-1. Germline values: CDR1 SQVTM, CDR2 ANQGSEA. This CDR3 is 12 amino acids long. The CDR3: CSVDDGRLEAFF.

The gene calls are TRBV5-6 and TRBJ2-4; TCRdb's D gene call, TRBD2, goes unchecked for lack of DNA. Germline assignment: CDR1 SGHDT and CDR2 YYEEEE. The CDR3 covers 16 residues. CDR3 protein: CASSREGTKAKNIQYF.

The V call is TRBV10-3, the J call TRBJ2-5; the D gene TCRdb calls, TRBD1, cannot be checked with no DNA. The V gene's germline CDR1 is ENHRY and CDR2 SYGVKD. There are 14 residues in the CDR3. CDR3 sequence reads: CAISEAGAGGTQYF.

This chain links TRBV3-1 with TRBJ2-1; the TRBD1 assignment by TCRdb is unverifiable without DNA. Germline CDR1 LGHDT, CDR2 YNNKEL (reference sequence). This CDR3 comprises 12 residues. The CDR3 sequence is CASSQESRTQFF.

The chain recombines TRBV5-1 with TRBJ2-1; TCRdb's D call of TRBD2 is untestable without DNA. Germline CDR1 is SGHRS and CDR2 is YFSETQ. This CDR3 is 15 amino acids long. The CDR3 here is CASSLLGGGGYEQFF.

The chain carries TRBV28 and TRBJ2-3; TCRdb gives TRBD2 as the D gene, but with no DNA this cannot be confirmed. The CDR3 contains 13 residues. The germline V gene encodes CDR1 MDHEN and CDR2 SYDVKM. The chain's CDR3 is CASSEGRTDTQYF.

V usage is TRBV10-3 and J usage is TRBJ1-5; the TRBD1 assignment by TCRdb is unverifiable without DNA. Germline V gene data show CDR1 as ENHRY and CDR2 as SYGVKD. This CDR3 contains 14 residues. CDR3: CAISRDRGSQPQHF.

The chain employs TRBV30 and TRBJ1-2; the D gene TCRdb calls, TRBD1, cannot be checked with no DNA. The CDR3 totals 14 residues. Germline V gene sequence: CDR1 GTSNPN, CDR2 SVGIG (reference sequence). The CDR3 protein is CAWRFSGDAYGYTF.